Sequencing of this TCR beta chain was carried out in a study of radiation and T cells in renal cell carcinoma. This clone was picked up a small number of times. Profiling relied on immunoSEQ multiplex PCR, and the TCRdb table lists in-frame clones only, not all of them. Of 150,000 or so clones in the sample, approximately 90% were seen once. As to time point: baseline pretreatment blood. Treatment: 15 Gy SBRT to primary tumor, nephrectomy 4 weeks later. The V end lost 2 bases, the J end lost 7 bases, and 6 bases lay between the germline ends. Germline V CDR1 and CDR2: MNHNS, SASEGT. This CDR3 is built from 13 residues.

The V call is TRBV6-1, the J call TRBJ1-6; D ambiguous. Sequenced here: blood, sampled from a patient whose treatment included radiotherapy and nephrectomy. This clonotype was obtained from a woman between 65 and 79 years old with renal cell carcinoma. The CDR3 loop is CASSERSNSPLHF. In DNA, the CDR3 is TGTGCCAGCAGTGAAAGGTCGAATTCACCCCTCCACTTT.